This T cell receptor (beta chain) is from a study of shared clonotypes between healthy human individuals. Across the whole study: Ranging from 18 to 49 in age, donors were a couple of women and three men.

DNA input for the unsorted PBMC replicate PCRs was about 300 ng, roughly 33,000 T cell genomes. Measured with immunoSEQ multiplex PCR; TCRdb has only the in-frame clones, and not every one. Among a few hundred thousand clones listed, around 80% were seen once. Note on this clone: Its antigen is not identified.

Study-wide findings and caveats: Sampling used blood alone; tissue repertoires probably differ.

The V gene lost 7 bases and the J gene lost 4 bases, with 22 bases spanning the gap. The CDR3 consists of 17 residues. Germline CDR1 and CDR2: LNHDA and SQIVND (reference sequence). Unsorted material relied on roughly 86 million PBMCs as the source of genomic DNA. J is TRBJ2-2 and V is TRBV19, with D uncertain. Sequenced sample: PBMCs. This TCR came from a woman aged 40 to 55 in good health. Some clones in this sample may be carry-over from other donors' samples. The CDR3 DNA follows: TGTGCCAGTACCGCGTCGGGCGGCCGTGGGTTCACCGGGGAGCTGTTTTTT. Its translation is CASTASGGRGFTGELFF.